A selection of T cell receptor beta chains follows, all from one sample in a study of blood T cell repertoires in COVID-19. Only in-frame clones appear in the TCRdb table, and some are missing; sequencing was by immunoSEQ multiplex PCR. The table lists 200,000 to 300,000 clones, about 88% of them singletons. The sequenced material came from peripheral blood. The receptors originated from a man in his sixties who had recovered from COVID-19. The CDR3 runs from the conserved cysteine through the conserved F or W. Fields, in order: CDR3 protein, D gene, clone size, V gene, J gene. D genes are given only for firm matches. Clone size, where shown, is once, few, many, or a class for clones that have expanded.

CDR3: CASSQDWASGGGNTQYF
D: TRBD2
size: NA
V: TRBV4-2
J: TRBJ2-3

CDR3: CASSYSNREPREAFF
D: NA
size: NA
V: TRBV6-5
J: TRBJ1-1

CDR3: CASSLDAASDEQYF
D: NA
size: NA
V: TRBV11-2
J: TRBJ2-7

CDR3: CASSLGGARSNQPQHF
D: NA
size: NA
V: TRBV5-5
J: TRBJ1-5

CDR3: CAINQGQGLGQETQYF
D: TRBD1
size: NA
V: TRBV10-3
J: TRBJ2-5

CDR3: CASRRTSGLNTQYF
D: TRBD2
size: NA
V: TRBV27
J: TRBJ2-3

CDR3: CASSPGTGPGRQYF
D: TRBD1
size: NA
V: TRBV18
J: TRBJ2-7

CDR3: CASSIRGGGELFF
D: NA
size: once
V: TRBV19
J: TRBJ2-2

CDR3: CAISESGGVYEQFF
D: NA
size: NA
V: TRBV10-3
J: TRBJ2-1

CDR3: CASSLYVAGVNTEAFF
D: NA
size: NA
V: TRBV5-4
J: TRBJ1-1

CDR3: CASSPRVRGLGLYEKLFF
D: NA
size: NA
V: TRBV6-6
J: TRBJ1-4

CDR3: CASRDAGGLEEQYF
D: TRBD2
size: NA
V: TRBV28
J: TRBJ2-7

CDR3: CASSEPRYQETQYF
D: NA
size: NA
V: TRBV25-1
J: TRBJ2-5

CDR3: CASSFRGTTEAFF
D: NA
size: NA
V: TRBV12-3/TRBV12-4
J: TRBJ1-1

CDR3: CASSPPGQADTQYF
D: NA
size: NA
V: TRBV18
J: TRBJ2-3

CDR3: CSVTGQPYGYTF
D: NA
size: NA
V: TRBV29-1
J: TRBJ1-2

CDR3: CASSPPAGGLDEQFF
D: TRBD2
size: NA
V: TRBV27
J: TRBJ2-1

CDR3: CASSRTVPGNTEAFF
D: NA
size: NA
V: TRBV5-1
J: TRBJ1-1

CDR3: CASSQDRRGGYAQYF
D: TRBD2
size: NA
V: TRBV3-1/TRBV3-2
J: TRBJ2-3

CDR3: CATDRGNTGELFF
D: TRBD1
size: NA
V: TRBV19
J: TRBJ2-2

CDR3: CASSLGGQGAYGYTF
D: TRBD1
size: NA
V: TRBV5-1
J: TRBJ1-2

CDR3: CASSQFGTGGALLPEAFF
D: TRBD1
size: NA
V: TRBV7-2
J: TRBJ1-1

CDR3: CASSRDFSGNTIYF
D: NA
size: few
V: TRBV5-1
J: TRBJ1-3

CDR3: CASSPGSGGYNEQFF
D: TRBD2
size: NA
V: TRBV7-3
J: TRBJ2-1

CDR3: CASSLQGARFTDTQYF
D: TRBD1
size: NA
V: TRBV7-3
J: TRBJ2-3

CDR3: CASSLYTGTGGYEQYF
D: TRBD1
size: NA
V: TRBV11-2
J: TRBJ2-7

CDR3: CASSQKETQYF
D: NA
size: NA
V: TRBV19
J: TRBJ2-5

CDR3: CASSGTGVDYGYTF
D: NA
size: once
V: TRBV19
J: TRBJ1-2

CDR3: CASSARTRATNEKLFF
D: NA
size: NA
V: TRBV7-6
J: TRBJ1-4

CDR3: CASSLGRGRGSEAFF
D: TRBD1
size: NA
V: TRBV7-2
J: TRBJ1-1

CDR3: CASSPNGQGAVAEAFF
D: TRBD1
size: NA
V: TRBV5-6
J: TRBJ1-1

CDR3: CASSPGSYGYTF
D: NA
size: NA
V: TRBV27
J: TRBJ1-2

CDR3: CASSLAVTSTDTQYF
D: NA
size: NA
V: TRBV5-1
J: TRBJ2-3

CDR3: CASSSGQNMNTEAFF
D: TRBD1
size: NA
V: TRBV5-1
J: TRBJ1-1

CDR3: CASSQWGRGNTGELFF
D: NA
size: few
V: TRBV14
J: TRBJ2-2

CDR3: CASSQVGQDYGYTF
D: TRBD1
size: NA
V: TRBV14
J: TRBJ1-2

CDR3: CASGLENWSYGYTF
D: NA
size: NA
V: TRBV12-5
J: TRBJ1-2

CDR3: CASSPGTGPYNEQFF
D: TRBD1
size: NA
V: TRBV5-1
J: TRBJ2-1

CDR3: CATSRDPGNGYTF
D: NA
size: NA
V: TRBV15
J: TRBJ1-2

CDR3: CASSLAGMSGYTF
D: NA
size: NA
V: TRBV5-1
J: TRBJ1-2

CDR3: CASSPGRGGTRLHDEQFF
D: TRBD2
size: NA
V: TRBV7-9
J: TRBJ2-1

CDR3: CASSSPAATYEQYF
D: NA
size: NA
V: TRBV7-2
J: TRBJ2-7

CDR3: CASSMKGLAGGQFF
D: TRBD2
size: NA
V: TRBV19
J: TRBJ2-1

CDR3: CASTSDGISYNEQFF
D: NA
size: NA
V: TRBV25-1
J: TRBJ2-1

CDR3: CASSGSGGGQPQHF
D: TRBD1
size: NA
V: TRBV28
J: TRBJ1-5

CDR3: CSVWDFSEAFF
D: NA
size: NA
V: TRBV29-1
J: TRBJ1-1